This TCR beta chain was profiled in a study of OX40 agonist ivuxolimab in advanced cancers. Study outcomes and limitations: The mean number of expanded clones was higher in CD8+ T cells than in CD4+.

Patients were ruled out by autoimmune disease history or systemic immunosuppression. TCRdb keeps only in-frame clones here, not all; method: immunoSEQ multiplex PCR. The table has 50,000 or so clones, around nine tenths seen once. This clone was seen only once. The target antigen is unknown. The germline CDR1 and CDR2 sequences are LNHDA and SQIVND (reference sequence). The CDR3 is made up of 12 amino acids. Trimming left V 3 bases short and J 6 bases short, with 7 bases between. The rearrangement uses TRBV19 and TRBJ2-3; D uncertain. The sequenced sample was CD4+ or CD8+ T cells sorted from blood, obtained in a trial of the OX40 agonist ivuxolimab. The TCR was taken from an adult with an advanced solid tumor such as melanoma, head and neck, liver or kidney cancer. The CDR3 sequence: CASSIGYDTQYF. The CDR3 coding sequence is TGTGCCAGTAGTATTGGCTACGATACGCAGTATTTT.